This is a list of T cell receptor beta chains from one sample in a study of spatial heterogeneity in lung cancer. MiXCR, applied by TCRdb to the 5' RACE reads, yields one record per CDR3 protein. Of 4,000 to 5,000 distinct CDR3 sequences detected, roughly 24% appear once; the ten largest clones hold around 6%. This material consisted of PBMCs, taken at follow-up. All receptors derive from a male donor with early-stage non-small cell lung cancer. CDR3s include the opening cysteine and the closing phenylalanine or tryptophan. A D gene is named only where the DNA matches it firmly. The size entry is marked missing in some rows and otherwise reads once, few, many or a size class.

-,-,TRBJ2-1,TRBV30,CAFQGGASPYNEQFF,TGTGCCTTTCAGGGCGGAGCAAGCCCCTACAATGAGCAGTTCTTC
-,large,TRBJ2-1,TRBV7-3,CASSSTGLRGEQFF,TGTGCCAGCAGCTCTACGGGTCTTAGGGGTGAGCAGTTCTTC
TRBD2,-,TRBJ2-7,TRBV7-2,CASSPQREYYEQYF,TGTGCCAGCAGCCCACAGCGGGAGTACTACGAGCAGTACTTC
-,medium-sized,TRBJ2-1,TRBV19,CASSLRAEQFF,TGTGCCAGTAGTCTTAGGGCTGAGCAGTTCTTC
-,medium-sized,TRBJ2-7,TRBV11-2,CASSLSLDREQYF,TGTGCCAGCAGCTTAAGTCTGGACCGCGAGCAGTACTTC
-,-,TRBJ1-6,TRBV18,CASSPGRPESPLHF,TGTGCCAGCTCACCCGGAAGGCCGGAGTCACCCCTCCACTTT
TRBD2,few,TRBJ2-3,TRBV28,CASRSWSGGNTDTQYF,TGTGCCAGCCGGAGTTGGAGCGGGGGAAACACAGATACGCAGTATTTT
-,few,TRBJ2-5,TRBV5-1,CASSRGVQAIQETQYF,TGCGCCAGCAGCCGAGGCGTCCAGGCCATCCAAGAGACCCAGTACTTC
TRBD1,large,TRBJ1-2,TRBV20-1,CSAGSGGHGYTF,TGCAGTGCTGGGTCAGGGGGCCATGGCTACACCTTC
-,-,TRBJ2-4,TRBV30,CAWSSRDIAKNIQYF,TGTGCCTGGAGTTCGCGGGATATAGCCAAAAACATTCAGTACTTC
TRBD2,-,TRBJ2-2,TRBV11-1,CASSLGAGATGELFF,TGTGCCAGCAGCTTAGGGGCGGGAGCCACCGGGGAGCTGTTTTTT
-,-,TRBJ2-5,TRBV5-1,CASSTGRIQETQYF,TGCGCCAGCAGCACGGGACGGATCCAAGAGACCCAGTACTTC
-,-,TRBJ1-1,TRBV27,CASSLAGVNTEAFF,TGTGCCAGCAGTTTAGCAGGGGTGAACACTGAAGCTTTCTTT
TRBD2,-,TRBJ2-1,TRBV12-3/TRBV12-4,CATSTVGGDNEQFF,TGTGCCACTTCGACGGTCGGGGGGGACAATGAGCAGTTCTTC
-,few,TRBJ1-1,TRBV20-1,CSARDRRGMNTEAFF,TGCAGTGCTAGAGATCGTCGGGGCATGAACACTGAAGCTTTCTTT
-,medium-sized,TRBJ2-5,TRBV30,CAWSVWGPGTDYQETQYF,TGTGCCTGGAGTGTATGGGGGCCCGGGACGGATTACCAAGAGACCCAGTACTTC
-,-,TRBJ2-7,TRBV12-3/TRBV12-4,CASSRTLSYEQYF,TGTGCCAGCAGCCGCACGCTCTCCTACGAGCAGTACTTC
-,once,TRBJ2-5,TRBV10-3,CATGGVGETQYF,TGTGCCACAGGAGGGGTTGGGGAGACCCAGTACTTC
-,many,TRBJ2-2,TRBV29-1,CSVDGDTGELFF,TGCAGCGTTGACGGAGACACCGGGGAGCTGTTTTTT
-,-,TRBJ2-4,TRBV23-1,CASSQQFGISRDIQYF,TGCGCCAGCAGTCAACAATTCGGGATTTCCAGGGACATTCAGTACTTC
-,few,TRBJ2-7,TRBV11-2,CASSSNLYEQYF,TGTGCCAGCAGCTCCAATCTCTACGAGCAGTACTTC
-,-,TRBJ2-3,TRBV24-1,CATAGSYSTDTQYF,TGTGCCACCGCCGGGTCCTATAGCACAGATACGCAGTATTTT
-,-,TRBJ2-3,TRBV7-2,CASSGGRGRTDTQYF,TGTGCCAGCAGCGGGGGGAGAGGGCGCACAGATACGCAGTATTTT
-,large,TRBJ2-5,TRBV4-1,CASSRAGEETQYF,TGCGCCAGCAGCCGGGCAGGGGAAGAGACCCAGTACTTC
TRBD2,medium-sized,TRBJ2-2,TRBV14,CASSQPGTSGVITGELFF,TGTGCCAGCAGCCAACCTGGGACTAGCGGGGTGATCACCGGGGAGCTGTTTTTT
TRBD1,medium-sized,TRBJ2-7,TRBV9,CASSPRQGTYEQYF,TGTGCCAGCAGCCCCCGACAGGGAACCTACGAGCAGTACTTC
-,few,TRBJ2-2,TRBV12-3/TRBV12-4,CASRQGTGELFF,TGTGCCAGCAGGCAAGGGACCGGGGAGCTGTTTTTT
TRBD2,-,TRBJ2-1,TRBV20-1,CSARDPGTSGSYNEQFF,TGCAGTGCTAGAGATCCCGGGACTAGCGGGTCCTACAATGAGCAGTTCTTC
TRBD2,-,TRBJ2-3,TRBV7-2,CASSLARGEAQYF,TGTGCCAGCAGCTTAGCCCGGGGGGAGGCGCAGTATTTT
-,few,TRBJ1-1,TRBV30,CAWSVLTGNTEAFF,TGTGCCTGGAGTGTTCTGACAGGGAACACTGAAGCTTTCTTT
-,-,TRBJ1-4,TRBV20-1,CSARDGHRNEKLFF,TGCAGTGCTAGAGATGGACATAGAAATGAAAAACTGTTTTTT
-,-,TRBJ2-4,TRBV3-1,CARSQDWTAGNIQYF,TGTGCCAGAAGCCAAGATTGGACAGCGGGAAACATTCAGTACTTC
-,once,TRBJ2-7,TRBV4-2,CASSQEGTVGYEQYF,TGTGCCAGCAGCCAAGAAGGTACAGTAGGATACGAGCAGTACTTC
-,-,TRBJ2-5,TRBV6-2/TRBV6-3,CASSSVQGLQETQYF,TGTGCCAGCAGTTCTGTACAGGGACTACAAGAGACCCAGTACTTC
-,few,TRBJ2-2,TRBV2,CASNPTSNTGELFF,TGTGCCAGCAACCCGACTAGTAACACCGGGGAGCTGTTTTTT
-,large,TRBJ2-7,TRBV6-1,CASSEPPEQVYEQYF,TGTGCCAGCAGTGAACCCCCGGAACAGGTCTACGAGCAGTACTTC
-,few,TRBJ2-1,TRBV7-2,CASSPRNDNEQFF,TGTGCCAGCAGCCCTCGAAACGACAATGAGCAGTTCTTC
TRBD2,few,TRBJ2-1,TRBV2,CASSVPHLHSGVYNEQFF,TGTGCCAGCAGTGTCCCCCACCTACACAGCGGGGTGTACAATGAGCAGTTCTTC
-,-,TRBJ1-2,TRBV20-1,CSAQRVANYGYTF,TGCAGTGCGCAACGAGTAGCTAACTATGGCTACACCTTC
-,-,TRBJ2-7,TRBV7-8,CASSLGQDYEQYF,TGTGCCAGCAGCTTAGGCCAGGACTACGAGCAGTACTTC
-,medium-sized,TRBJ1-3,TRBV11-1,CASSYTHFSGNTIYF,TGTGCCAGCAGCTACACACACTTCTCTGGAAACACCATATATTTT
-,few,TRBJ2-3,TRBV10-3,CAISPGGGRGDTQYF,TGTGCCATCAGCCCCGGGGGCGGGAGAGGAGATACGCAGTATTTT
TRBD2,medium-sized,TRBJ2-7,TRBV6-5,CASSYSGGRTYEQYF,TGTGCCAGCAGTTACAGCGGCGGGAGGACCTACGAGCAGTACTTC
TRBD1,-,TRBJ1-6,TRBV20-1,CSATMDRASSPLHF,TGCAGTGCTACCATGGACAGGGCGAGTTCACCCCTCCACTTT